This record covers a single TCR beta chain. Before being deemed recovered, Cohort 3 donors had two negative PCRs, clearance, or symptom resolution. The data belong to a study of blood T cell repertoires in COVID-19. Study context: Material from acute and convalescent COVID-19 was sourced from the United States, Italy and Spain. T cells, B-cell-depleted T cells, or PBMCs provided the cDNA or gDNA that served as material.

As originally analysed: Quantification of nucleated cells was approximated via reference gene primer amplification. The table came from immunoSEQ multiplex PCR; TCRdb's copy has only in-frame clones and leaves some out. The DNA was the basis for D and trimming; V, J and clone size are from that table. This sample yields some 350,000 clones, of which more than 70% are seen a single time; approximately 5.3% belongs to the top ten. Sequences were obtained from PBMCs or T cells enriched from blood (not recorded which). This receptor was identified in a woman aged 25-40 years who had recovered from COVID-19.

The DNA for the CDR3 is TGTGCCAGTAGTCACGGGACAAAGCAGTACTTC. Translated: CASSHGTKQYF. The chain combines TRBV19 with TRBJ2-7; D may be TRBD1 (6 bases). The V and J ends lost 5 bases and 8 bases respectively, with 10 bases between them. Germline loops: CDR1 LNHDA, CDR2 SQIVND (reference sequence). The CDR3 extends over 11 amino acids. The entire variable domain, with the rest obtained from reference TRBV19 and TRBJ2-7, is as follows: DGGITQSPKYLFRKEGQNVTLSCEQNLNHDAMYWYRQDPGQGLRLIYYSQIVNDFQKGDIAEGYSVSREKKESFPLTVTSAQKNPTAFYLCASSHGTKQYFGPGTRLTVT.